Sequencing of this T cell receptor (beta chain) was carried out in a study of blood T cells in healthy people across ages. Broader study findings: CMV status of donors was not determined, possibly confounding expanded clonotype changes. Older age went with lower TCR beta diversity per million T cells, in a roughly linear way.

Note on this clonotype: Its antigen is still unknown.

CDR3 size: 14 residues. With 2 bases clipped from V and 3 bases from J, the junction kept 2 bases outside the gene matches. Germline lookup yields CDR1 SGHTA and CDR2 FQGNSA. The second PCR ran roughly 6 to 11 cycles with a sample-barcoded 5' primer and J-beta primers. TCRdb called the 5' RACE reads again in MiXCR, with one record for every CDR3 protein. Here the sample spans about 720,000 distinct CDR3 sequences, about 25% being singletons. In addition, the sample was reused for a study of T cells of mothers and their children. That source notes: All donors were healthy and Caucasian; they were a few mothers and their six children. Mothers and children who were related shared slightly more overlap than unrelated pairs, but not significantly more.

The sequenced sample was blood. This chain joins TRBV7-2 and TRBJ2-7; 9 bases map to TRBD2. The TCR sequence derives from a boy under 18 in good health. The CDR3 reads CASSLRGGVYEQYF. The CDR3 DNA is TGTGCCAGCAGCTTACGCGGGGGGGTCTACGAGCAGTACTTC.